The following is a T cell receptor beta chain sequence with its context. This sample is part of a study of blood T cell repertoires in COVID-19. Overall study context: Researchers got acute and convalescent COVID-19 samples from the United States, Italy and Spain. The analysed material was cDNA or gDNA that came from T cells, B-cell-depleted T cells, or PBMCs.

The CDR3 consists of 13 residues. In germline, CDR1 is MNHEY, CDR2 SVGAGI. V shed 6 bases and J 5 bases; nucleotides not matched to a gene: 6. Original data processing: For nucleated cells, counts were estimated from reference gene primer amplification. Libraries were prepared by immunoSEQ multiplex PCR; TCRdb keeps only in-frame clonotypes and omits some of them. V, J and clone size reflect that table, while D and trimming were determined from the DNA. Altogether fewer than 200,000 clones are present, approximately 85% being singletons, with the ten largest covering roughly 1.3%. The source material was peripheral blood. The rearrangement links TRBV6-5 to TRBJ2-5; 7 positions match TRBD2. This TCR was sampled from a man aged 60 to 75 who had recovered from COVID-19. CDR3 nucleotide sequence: TGTGCCAGCAGGGGGGGGGAATGGGAGACCCAGTACTTC. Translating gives CASRGGEWETQYF.